The rows below give T cell receptor beta chains drawn from one sample of a study of blood T cell repertoires in COVID-19. TCRdb keeps only in-frame clones here, not all; method: immunoSEQ multiplex PCR. The sample lists fewer than 35,000 clones; 75% to 90% were seen once. Source material: peripheral blood. The receptors originated from a woman older than 75 with active or convalescent COVID-19. Each CDR3 is given with its conserved first and last residue. Each record gives: J gene, D gene, V gene, CDR3 DNA, CDR3 protein. The D gene is left open where the match is weak.

TRBJ1-2 | TRBD1 | TRBV10-3 | TGTGCCATCGCAGGGACAGGGGGGTCTAACTATGGCTACACCTTC | CAIAGTGGSNYGYTF
TRBJ1-1 | . | TRBV18 | TGTGCCAGCTCACAGGGCGGGACTGGCACTGAAGCTTTCTTT | CASSQGGTGTEAFF
TRBJ2-7 | . | TRBV19 | TGTGCCAGTAGTATTAGGGATGGAGCGGACCCTCCCTACGAGCAGTACTTC | CASSIRDGADPPYEQYF
TRBJ2-3 | TRBD2 | TRBV28 | TGTGCCAGCACCAGCGGGGGCACAGATACGCAGTATTTT | CASTSGGTDTQYF
TRBJ1-2 | . | TRBV11-2 | TGTGCCAGCAGCTTAAGGGGACAAGGGCGTTCTCAAGGAGGCTACACCTTC | CASSLRGQGRSQGGYTF
TRBJ1-1 | TRBD1 | TRBV5-1 | TGCGCCAGCAGCTTGGTCTTCCGACAGGGCTCGAACACTGAAGCTTTCTTT | CASSLVFRQGSNTEAFF
TRBJ1-3 | . | TRBV12-3/TRBV12-4 | TGTGCCAGCAGTTTTGCGGGAGGAAACACCATATATTTT | CASSFAGGNTIYF
TRBJ2-6 | TRBD1 | TRBV7-2 | TGTGCCAGCAGCTTAGCGGGGACAGGGACATCTGGGGCCAACGTCCTGACTTTC | CASSLAGTGTSGANVLTF
TRBJ1-6 | . | TRBV7-6 | TGTGCCAGCAGCTTAGGAAGTCAGGCAAGTTCACCCCTCCACTTT | CASSLGSQASSPLHF
TRBJ1-1 | TRBD1 | TRBV28 | TGTGCCAGCACCGTAGGGACAGGGTCCACTGAAGCTTTCTTT | CASTVGTGSTEAFF